These T cell receptor beta chains were read from a single sample in a study of shared clonotypes between healthy human individuals. Clones were sequenced by immunoSEQ multiplex PCR, and TCRdb holds only the in-frame ones, with some missing. The data contain roughly 2.1 million clones, about 93% of them singletons. The material sequenced was naive CD8+ T cells from PBMCs. Receptors originate from a man aged 18 to 35 in good health. Some clones in this sample may be carry-over from other donors' samples. Both conserved end residues are part of each CDR3. A D gene is named only where the DNA matches it firmly. Clone size is stated in some rows and not others, as once, few, many or a class when expanded.

j_call v_call d_call clone_size cdr3_nt cdr3_aa
TRBJ2-7 TRBV11-3 . . TGTGCCAGCAGCTCAGGTCCTAGCAGTCCCTACGAGCAGTACTTC CASSSGPSSPYEQYF
TRBJ2-1 TRBV9 . . TGTGCCAGCAGCGTTGGTTCCAATGAGCAGTTCTTC CASSVGSNEQFF
TRBJ2-7 TRBV15 . . TGTGCCACCAGTTCGGTCAGGGCAAACGAGCAGTACTTC CATSSVRANEQYF
TRBJ1-1 TRBV19 . . TGTGCCAGTACAAGCCCATACTGGATGAACACTGAAGCTTTCTTT CASTSPYWMNTEAFF
TRBJ2-7 TRBV14 TRBD2 once TGTGCCAGCAGCCAAGAGCTGGGACTAGCACTTCAGTACTTC CASSQELGLALQYF
TRBJ2-1 TRBV7-9 . once TGTGCCAGCAGCTTAGGGTTCTCCCGGGGCGGGCAGTTCTTC CASSLGFSRGGQFF
TRBJ2-5 TRBV11-2 . . TGTGCCAGCAGCTTAACCTCAGGGGCGGCGAAGACCCAGTACTTC CASSLTSGAAKTQYF
TRBJ1-5 TRBV6-5 . . TGTGCCAGCAGTTTGTCGGGTTTCGGCAATCAGCCCCAGCATTTT CASSLSGFGNQPQHF
TRBJ2-1 TRBV28 . . TGTGCCAGCAGCCCCCCCCGCTCGGATGAGCAGTTCTTC CASSPPRSDEQFF
TRBJ2-7 TRBV9 . . TGTGCCAGCAGCGTAGCCGACTCCTACGAGCAGTACTTC CASSVADSYEQYF
TRBJ2-7 TRBV19 TRBD1 . TGTGCCAGTAGTATGACAGGGTTCCACGAGCAGTACTTC CASSMTGFHEQYF
TRBJ1-1 TRBV10-3 . . TGTGCCAAGAGGACCGGGGACACTGAAGCTTTCTTT CAKRTGDTEAFF
TRBJ2-7 TRBV27 . . TGTGCCAGCAGTTTAGGAATGGGAGTAGCCTCTCGAGGCGAGCAGTACTTC CASSLGMGVASRGEQYF
TRBJ2-2 TRBV27 TRBD1 . TGTGCCAGCAGCCGGACAGGGGGAATCGTGGGGACCGGGGAGCTGTTTTTT CASSRTGGIVGTGELFF
TRBJ2-7 TRBV27 . . TGTGCCAGCAGTTCGGGGACTCAGGAGCAGTACTTC CASSSGTQEQYF
TRBJ2-2 TRBV11-3 . . TGTGCCAGCAGCTTATTCACAGACAACACCGGGGAGCTGTTTTTT CASSLFTDNTGELFF
TRBJ2-1 TRBV6-5 . . TGTGCCAGCAGTTACACCTCGGGGGGCACTGAGCAGTTCTTC CASSYTSGGTEQFF
TRBJ2-7 TRBV10-3 . once TGTGCCATCAGTGACCCAACCTACGAGCAGTACTTC CAISDPTYEQYF
TRBJ2-7 TRBV28 . . TGTGCCAGCGGATTCCCCGAGCAGTACTTC CASGFPEQYF
TRBJ1-2 TRBV7-8 TRBD1 . TGTGCCAGCAGTTCTAGACAGGGATGGGACTATGGCTACACCTTC CASSSRQGWDYGYTF
TRBJ2-7 TRBV6-5 TRBD2 . TGTGCCAGCAGTTACTCTGCGGGAGGGCCGGGGGGGCAGTACTTC CASSYSAGGPGGQYF
TRBJ2-7 TRBV4-1 . once TGCGCCAGCAGCCGGTCTCTAGGCCTGACCTACGAGCAGTACTTC CASSRSLGLTYEQYF
TRBJ2-7 TRBV5-1 . . TGCGCCAGCAGCTTCCCCCCCTACGAGCAGTACTTC CASSFPPYEQYF
TRBJ2-3 TRBV29-1 . . TGCAGCGTATCTGTCAACTCGGTAAGCACAGATACGCAGTATTTT CSVSVNSVSTDTQYF
TRBJ2-7 TRBV6-5 TRBD1 . TGTGCCAGCAGTTACGGTCAGGGGGCCTACGAGCAGTACTTC CASSYGQGAYEQYF
TRBJ1-6 TRBV4-1 TRBD1 . TGCGCCAGCAGCCTCGGAGGGACAGGACTCTCACCCCTCCACTTT CASSLGGTGLSPLHF
TRBJ2-7 TRBV27 . . TGTGCCAGCAGTTTATCGCCAGGATACTACGAGCAGTACTTC CASSLSPGYYEQYF
TRBJ1-1 TRBV7-9 . few TGTGCCAGCAACAAACCGGGACACGTGAACACTGAAGCTTTCTTT CASNKPGHVNTEAFF
TRBJ1-1 TRBV23-1 TRBD1 . TGCGCCAGCAGTAAACAGGGGGCTTACGCTGAAGCTTTCTTT CASSKQGAYAEAFF
TRBJ2-7 TRBV14 . . TGTGCCAGCAGCCAATTACAGTCCACCGAGCAGTACTTC CASSQLQSTEQYF
TRBJ2-1 TRBV12-5 TRBD2 . TGTGCTAGTGGTTTGGCCCGACTAGCGGGAGGGCCTCCGAATGAGCAGTTCTTC CASGLARLAGGPPNEQFF
TRBJ1-2 TRBV5-1 . once TGCGCCAGCAGCTTGCGCCCAGGTTATCGATATGGCTACACCTTC CASSLRPGYRYGYTF
TRBJ2-7 TRBV13 . . TGTGCCAGCAGCTTTGGTGCTACCTACGAGCAGTACTTC CASSFGATYEQYF
TRBJ1-5 TRBV7-9 . few TGTGCCAGCAGCCTTCAAGGTCAGCCCCAGCATTTT CASSLQGQPQHF
TRBJ2-3 TRBV11-2 . . TGTGCCAGCAGGGGCGGGCCTGATACGCAGTATTTT CASRGGPDTQYF
TRBJ1-2 TRBV7-9 TRBD1 . TGTGCCAGCAGCTCGACAGGGGGCGTTTCTCGCTATGGCTACACCTTC CASSSTGGVSRYGYTF
TRBJ2-7 TRBV28 . . TGTGCCAGCAGTCCCGCGGACAGAGCCCACGAGCAGTACTTC CASSPADRAHEQYF
TRBJ2-2 TRBV6-5 . . TGTGCCAGCAGTTACGTTAGGGCTGGGGAGCTGTTTTTT CASSYVRAGELFF
TRBJ2-2 TRBV19 TRBD1 . TGTGCCAGTAGTATGGCGGGACAGGAAGGCACCGGGGAGCTGTTTTTT CASSMAGQEGTGELFF
TRBJ2-7 TRBV5-1 TRBD1 once TGCGCCAGCAGCTCCCCCGGGACAGGATCCGAGCAGTACTTC CASSSPGTGSEQYF
TRBJ2-1 TRBV27 . . TGTGCCACCGCATTCTACAATGAGCAGTTCTTC CATAFYNEQFF
TRBJ1-3 TRBV6-1 . . TGTGCCAGCTGTGACTCTGGAAACACCATATATTTT CASCDSGNTIYF
TRBJ2-7 TRBV6-5 . . TGTGCCAGCAGTTACTCTTTAGGGACGCGGACCTACGAGCAGTACTTC CASSYSLGTRTYEQYF
TRBJ2-7 TRBV18 . . TGTGCCAGCTCACCACCGTTTTATTCAGGGGAGCAGTACTTC CASSPPFYSGEQYF
TRBJ2-1 TRBV28 TRBD2 . TGTGCCAGCAGTTTAGGAGCTGGGAGGGCCTACAATGAGCAGTTCTTC CASSLGAGRAYNEQFF